These 6 T cell receptor beta chains were sequenced from one sample in a study of shared clonotypes between healthy human individuals. The method was immunoSEQ multiplex PCR; TCRdb's version includes in-frame clones alone and lacks a portion of them. The repertoire holds over 2 million clones, with roughly 96% as singletons. Sample: naive CD4+ T cells sorted from blood. As for subset: CD45RA+ positively selected. The source is a man younger than 30 in good health.

The chain recombines TRBV27 with TRBJ2-3; D gene ambiguous. Trimming took 6 bases from V and 2 from J, leaving 9 bases between them. The CDR3 extends over 13 amino acids. Germline V gene data show CDR1 as MNHEY and CDR2 as SMNVEV (reference sequence). CDR3 sequence reads: CASRDGNTDTQYF. CDR3 DNA: TGTGCCAGCAGGGACGGCAACACAGATACGCAGTATTTT.

The gene calls are TRBV30 and TRBJ1-1; 9 bases line up with TRBD1. With 3 bases clipped from V and 5 bases from J, the junction kept 7 bases outside the gene matches. Germline CDR1 GTSNPN, CDR2 SVGIG (reference sequence). CDR3 size: 14 residues. As DNA, the CDR3 is TGTGCCTGGAGGGTAACAGGGGGCTGGACTGAAGCTTTCTTT. Its translation: CAWRVTGGWTEAFF.

On this clone: This sample includes further DNA sequences coding for the same CDR3. This chain joins TRBV6-1 and TRBJ1-1; TRBD1 might be the D (5 bases). With 4 bases removed from V and 2 bases from J, the gap between germline ends came to 8 bases. Per germline, CDR1 MNHNS and CDR2 SASEGT. The CDR3 runs to 13 residues. This CDR3 is CASSGQGNTEAFF. CDR3 nucleotide sequence: TGTGCCAGCAGTGGTCAGGGCAACACTGAAGCTTTCTTT.

This clone appeared a single time. The chain recombines TRBV7-3 with TRBJ2-3; D gene uncertain. The CDR3 is 15 residues long. V lost 1 base to trimming and J lost 1 base, with 9 bases between them. CDR1 and CDR2 from the germline V gene are SGHTA and FQGTGA. As DNA, the CDR3 is TGTGCCAGCAGCTTAAGCCCCCCAGGCACAGATACGCAGTATTTT. Translation: CASSLSPPGTDTQYF.

The chain combines TRBV7-8 with TRBJ1-5; TRBD1 might be the D (5 bases). There are 15 residues in the CDR3. The V end was cut by 9 bases, the J end by 4 bases, with 19 bases between. Germline V gene sequence: CDR1 SGHVS, CDR2 FQNEAQ. The CDR3 is CARPSGGEGNQPQHF. The CDR3 nucleotides read TGTGCCAGACCCTCCGGCGGGGAGGGGAATCAGCCCCAGCATTTT.

This clone was detected only once. In the same sample, other DNA sequences code for this CDR3. This chain's CDR3 is CAWSVSSNQPQHF. CDR3 in DNA: TGTGCCTGGAGTGTTTCCAGCAATCAGCCCCAGCATTTT. The J gene is TRBJ1-5, the V gene TRBV30; D remains unclear. Germline values: CDR1 GTSNPN, CDR2 SVGIG (reference sequence). The V and J ends lost 0 bases and 1 base respectively, with 4 bases between them. The CDR3 runs 13 residues.